This TCR beta chain was identified during a study of cytomegalovirus exposure and HLA in healthy donors. To note about this clone: Antigen: not known.

Germline lookup yields CDR1 MDHEN and CDR2 SYDVKM. The CDR3 is 12 residues long. Trimming cost V 6 bases and J 5 bases, with 10 bases left between them. Findings and limits, study-wide: TCR beta chains numbering 164 were designated cytomegalovirus-associated. Among the CMV-associated chains, a few were confirmed in vitro as specific for CMV antigens.

This table comes from immunoSEQ multiplex PCR, and its TCRdb copy is limited to in-frame clones, with some not included. The sample consists of about 64,000 clones, around 88% of them appearing once. Sequencing used PBMCs. This receptor was obtained from a woman between 18 and 29 years old in good health and CMV-seronegative. The chain has TRBV28 and TRBJ1-1; the D is unclear. This chain's CDR3 is CASSQTRTEAFF. DNA of the CDR3: TGTGCCAGCAGCCAGACACGGACTGAAGCTTTCTTT. The full variable domain, rest sourced from reference TRBV28 and TRBJ1-1, is DVKVTQSSRYLVKRTGEKVFLECVQDMDHENMFWYRQDPGLGLRLIYFSYDVKMKEKGDIPEGYSVSREKKERFSLILESASTNQTSMYLCASSQTRTEAFFGQGTRLTVV.